The entry below gives a single T cell receptor beta chain sequence along with its context. Its antigen remains unidentified. The data are from a study of shared clonotypes between healthy human individuals. Study-wide results and limits: A small donor pool kept down the genetic and exposure-history diversity that was represented.

This CDR3 has 15 amino acids. J was trimmed by 0 bases and V by 2 bases; bases with no gene match: 3. Germline V CDR1 and CDR2: SGDLS, YYNGEE. The authors distributed each subset's genomic DNA evenly over several immunoSEQ plates. Libraries were prepared by immunoSEQ multiplex PCR; TCRdb keeps only in-frame clonotypes and omits some of them. The repertoire holds about 500,000 clones, with 77% as singletons. The receptor was derived from a woman aged 40 to 50 in good health. Some clones in this sample may be carry-over from other donors' samples. The sequenced sample consisted of PBMCs. The V call is TRBV9, the J call TRBJ2-3; 7 bases are a match to TRBD2. The DNA for the CDR3 is TGTGCCAGCAGCGTCTGGGAGGGAAGCACAGATACGCAGTATTTT. It encodes CASSVWEGSTDTQYF.